The clone carrying this TCR beta chain showed up many times. Its specificity is unknown. This sample was included in a study of T cells in Graves' hyperthyroidism and ophthalmopathy. TCR beta CDR3 region amplification was performed from RNA transcripts. A set of HTBI primers served as the primers for a first-round RT-PCR of the TCR CDR3. TCRdb re-derived calls from the multiplex PCR reads in MiXCR, one entry per CDR3 protein. The sample holds under 450,000 distinct CDR3 sequences, 13% seen once. Study results and limitations: Separating ophthalmopathy from stable hyperthyroidism was achieved by a 13 V-J model. Among thyroid clonotypes expanded above 0.001, most also appeared in blood.

The specimen was blood. The clonotype comes from a man under 40 with Graves' hyperthyroidism that later progressed to Graves' ophthalmopathy.

CDR3 sequence reads: CASSLLGLNTEAFF. The CDR3 DNA reads TGCGCCAGCAGCTTGCTGGGCTTGAACACTGAAGCTTTCTTT. The chain combines TRBV5-1 with TRBJ1-1; no reliable D call. This CDR3 has 14 amino acids. Trimming pared 1 base from V and 0 bases from J, leaving 7 bases between. Germline lookup yields CDR1 SGHRS and CDR2 YFSETQ.